This T cell receptor (beta chain) is from a study of T cell repertoires in cytomegalovirus infection. Background on the study: Based on public TCR beta signatures, there were indications of CMV infection and of a matching HLA type.

TCRdb passed the reads through MiXCR, listing each CDR3 protein once. The sample consists of over 150,000 distinct CDR3 sequences, over 13% of them appearing once. V lost 3 bases, J lost 7 bases, and 13 bases lay in between. Looked up from germline, CDR1 is SGHTA and CDR2 is FQGTGA. This CDR3 region has 14 residues. This clonotype was recorded at least ten times. Its antigen is as yet unknown. Whole-study findings and limits: Across the ex vivo response, the dominant clonotypes were HLA-C-restricted CMV-specific TCR beta clonotypes. CMV carriers having the relevant HLA were flagged by cumulative public TCR beta family frequency.

The chain is built from TRBV7-3 and TRBJ2-1; D might be TRBD2 (7 bases). The TCR originated in a human donor in good health (CMV status not recorded). Some clones in this sample may be carry-over from other donors' samples. Sequenced: PBMCs. The CDR3 is CASSLTRGGNEQFF. CDR3 nucleotide sequence: TGTGCCAGCAGCTTGACAAGGGGGGGTAATGAGCAGTTCTTC.